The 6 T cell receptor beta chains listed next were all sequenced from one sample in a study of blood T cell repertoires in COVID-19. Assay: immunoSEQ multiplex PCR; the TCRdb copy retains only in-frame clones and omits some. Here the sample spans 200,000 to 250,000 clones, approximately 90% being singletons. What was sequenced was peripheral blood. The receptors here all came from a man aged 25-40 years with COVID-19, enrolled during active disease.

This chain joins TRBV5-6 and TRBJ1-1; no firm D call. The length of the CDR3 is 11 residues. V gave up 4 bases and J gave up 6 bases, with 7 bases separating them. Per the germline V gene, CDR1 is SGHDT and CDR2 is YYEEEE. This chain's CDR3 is CASSADSEAFF. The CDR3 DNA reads TGTGCCAGCAGCGCCGACTCTGAAGCTTTCTTT. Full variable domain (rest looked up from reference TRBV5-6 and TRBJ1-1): DAGVTQSPTHLIKTRGQQVTLRCSPKSGHDTVSWYQQALGQGPQFIFQYYEEEERQRGNFPDRFSGHQFPNYSSELNVNALLLGDSALYLCASSADSEAFFGQGTRLTVV.

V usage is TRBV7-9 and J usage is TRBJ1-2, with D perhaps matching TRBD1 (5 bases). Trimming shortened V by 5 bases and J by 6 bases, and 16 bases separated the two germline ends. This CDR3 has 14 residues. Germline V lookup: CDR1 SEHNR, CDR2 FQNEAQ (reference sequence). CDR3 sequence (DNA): TGTGCCAGCAGCCCGCGGGGGGAAGGGCATGGCTACACCTTC. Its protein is CASSPRGEGHGYTF.

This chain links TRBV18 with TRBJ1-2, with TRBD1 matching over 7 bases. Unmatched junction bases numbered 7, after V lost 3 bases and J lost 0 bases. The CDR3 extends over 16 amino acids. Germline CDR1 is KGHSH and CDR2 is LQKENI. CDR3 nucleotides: TGTGCCAGCTCACCGGGACAGATAAGAGCTAACTATGGCTACACCTTC. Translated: CASSPGQIRANYGYTF. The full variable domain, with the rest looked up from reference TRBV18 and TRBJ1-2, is NAGVMQNPRHLVRRRGQEARLRCSPMKGHSHVYWYRQLPEEGLKFMVYLQKENIIDESGMPKERFSAEFPKEGPSILRIQQVVRGDSAAYFCASSPGQIRANYGYTFGSGTRLTVV.

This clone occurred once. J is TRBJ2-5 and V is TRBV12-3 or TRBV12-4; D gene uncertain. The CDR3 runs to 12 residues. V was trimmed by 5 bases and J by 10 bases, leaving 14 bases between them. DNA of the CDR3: TGTGCCAGCAGTCCCAATCGGTCCATCCAGTACTTC. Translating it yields CASSPNRSIQYF.

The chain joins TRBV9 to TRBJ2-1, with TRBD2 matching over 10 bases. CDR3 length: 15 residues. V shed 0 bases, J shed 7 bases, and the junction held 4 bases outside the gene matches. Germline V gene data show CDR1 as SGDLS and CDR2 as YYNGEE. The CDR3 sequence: CASSVEGLATNEQFF. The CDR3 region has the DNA TGTGCCAGCAGCGTAGAGGGACTAGCGACGAATGAGCAGTTCTTC.

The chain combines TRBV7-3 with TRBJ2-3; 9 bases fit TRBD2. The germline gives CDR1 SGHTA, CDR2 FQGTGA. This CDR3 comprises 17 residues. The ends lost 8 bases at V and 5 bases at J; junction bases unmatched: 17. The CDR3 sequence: CASQPMGASGEGDTQYF. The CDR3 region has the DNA TGTGCCAGCCAACCAATGGGCGCTAGCGGGGAGGGAGATACGCAGTATTTT.